The 8 T cell receptor beta chains below were found in one sample sequenced in a study of T cell responses to AZD1222 COVID-19 vaccine. Method: immunoSEQ multiplex PCR; TCRdb's copy keeps in-frame clones and lacks some. The table has 80,000 to 90,000 clones, less than 90% seen once. Sequences were derived from peripheral blood, sampled 28 days after the second AZD1222 dose. These receptors were collected from an adult who received the AZD1222 COVID-19 vaccine.

The chain employs TRBV7-2 and TRBJ2-3; D gene uncertain. Germline loops: CDR1 SGHTA, CDR2 FQGNSA. The CDR3 sequence is 14 residues long. Trimming took off 1 base at V and 2 bases at J, with 7 bases between the two ends. The CDR3 spells CASSLGFYTDTQYF. The CDR3 region has the DNA TGTGCCAGCAGCTTAGGGTTCTACACAGATACGCAGTATTTT.

This clone was observed a handful of times. The chain joins TRBV6-4 to TRBJ1-4; 7 bases agree with TRBD1. After removal of 6 bases from V and 4 bases from J, the junction contained 11 bases not matched to a gene. The CDR3 is 16 amino acids. The germline gives CDR1 MRHNA, CDR2 SNTAGT. DNA for the CDR3: TGTGCCAGCAGAGAGAGGGGGCACCTAATTAATGAAAAACTGTTTTTT. It codes for CASRERGHLINEKLFF.

This sequence joins TRBV25-1 and TRBJ1-6; a possible D gene is TRBD1 (5 bases). Per the germline V gene, CDR1 is MGHDK and CDR2 is SYGVNS. The CDR3 is 13 residues long. Trimming removed 4 bases at V and 7 bases at J, with 8 bases between. In DNA form, the CDR3 reads TGTGCCAGCAGTGGACAGCAGAATTCACCCCTCCACTTT. Translation: CASSGQQNSPLHF. Filled out from reference TRBV25-1 and TRBJ1-6, the complete variable domain reads EADIYQTPRYLVIGTGKKITLECSQTMGHDKMYWYQQDPGMELHLIHYSYGVNSTEKGDLSSESTVSRIRTEHFPLTLESARPSHTSQYLCASSGQQNSPLHFGNGTRLTVT.

The J gene is TRBJ1-6, the V gene TRBV27; no firm D call. V lost 5 bases and J 5 bases, leaving 16 bases between the germline ends. From germline, CDR1 is MNHEY and CDR2 SMNVEV (reference sequence). This CDR3 is built from 16 residues. CDR3 residues: CASSPVDRGNNSPLHF. In nucleotides, the CDR3 is TGTGCCAGCAGTCCCGTTGACCGAGGGAATAATTCACCCCTCCACTTT.

The chain combines TRBV6-5 with TRBJ1-3; D not resolved. This CDR3 is 16 amino acids long. Germline V gene lookup returns CDR1 MNHEY and CDR2 SVGAGI. V was shortened by 0 bases and J by 0 bases, with 9 bases between the two germline ends. The CDR3 loop is CASSYSLPASGNTIYF. The CDR3 bases are TGTGCCAGCAGTTACTCGCTGCCGGCCTCTGGAAACACCATATATTTT.

The chain carries TRBV18 and TRBJ1-2, with D perhaps TRBD1 (6 bases). V gave up 5 bases and J gave up 8 bases, with 15 bases separating them. This CDR3 has 13 residues. CDR1 is KGHSH, CDR2 LQKENI, per germline. CDR3 loop: CASSIQGVEGYTF. CDR3 DNA: TGTGCCAGCTCAATACAGGGTGTAGAAGGCTACACCTTC.

The chain couples TRBV18 to TRBJ1-2; 8 bases map to TRBD1. From germline, CDR1 is KGHSH and CDR2 LQKENI. The CDR3 is 13 residues long. Trimming cost V 4 bases and J 3 bases; bases outside gene matches: 1. The CDR3 region is CASSLTGDYGYTF. CDR3 sequence (DNA): TGTGCCAGCTCACTGACAGGGGACTATGGCTACACCTTC.

The genes are TRBV28 and TRBJ1-5, with D possibly being TRBD1 (6 bases). The CDR3 is made up of 17 amino acids. Trimming removed 5 bases from V and 1 base from J, with 18 bases in between. Germline loops: CDR1 MDHEN, CDR2 SYDVKM. The CDR3 nucleotides read TGTGCCAGCAGTCCCAAAACCTTACAGGGAAGCAATCAGCCCCAGCATTTT. Translation: CASSPKTLQGSNQPQHF.